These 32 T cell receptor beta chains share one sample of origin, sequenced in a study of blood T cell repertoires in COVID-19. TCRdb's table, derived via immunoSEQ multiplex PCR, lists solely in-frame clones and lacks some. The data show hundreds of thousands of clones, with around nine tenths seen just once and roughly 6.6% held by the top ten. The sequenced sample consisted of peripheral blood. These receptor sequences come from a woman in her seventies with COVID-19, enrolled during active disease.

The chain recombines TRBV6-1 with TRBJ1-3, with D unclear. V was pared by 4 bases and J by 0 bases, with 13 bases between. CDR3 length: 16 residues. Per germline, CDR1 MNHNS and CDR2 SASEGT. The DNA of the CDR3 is TGTGCCAGCAGTGGTAACAGACCTTTCTCTGGAAACACCATATATTTT. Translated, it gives CASSGNRPFSGNTIYF.

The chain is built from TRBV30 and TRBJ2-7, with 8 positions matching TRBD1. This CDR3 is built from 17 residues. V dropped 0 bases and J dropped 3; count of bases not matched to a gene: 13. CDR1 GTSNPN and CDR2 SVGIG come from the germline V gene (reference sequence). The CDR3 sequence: CAWSVVYGTGGYYEQYF. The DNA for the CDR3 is TGTGCCTGGAGTGTAGTATATGGAACAGGGGGGTACTACGAGCAGTACTTC.

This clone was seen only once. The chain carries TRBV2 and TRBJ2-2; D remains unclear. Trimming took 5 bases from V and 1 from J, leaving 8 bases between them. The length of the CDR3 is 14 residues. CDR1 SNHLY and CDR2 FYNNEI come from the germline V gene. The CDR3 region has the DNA TGTGCCAGCAGTTTGTCTCGGAACACCGGGGAGCTGTTTTTT. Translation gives CASSLSRNTGELFF.

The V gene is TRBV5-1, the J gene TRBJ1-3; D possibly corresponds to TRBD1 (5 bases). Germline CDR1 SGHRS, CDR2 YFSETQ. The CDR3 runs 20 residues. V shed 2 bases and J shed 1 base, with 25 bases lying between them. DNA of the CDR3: TGCGCCAGCAGCTTTGGGACTGACAAGAGGGGAGGAACTTCTGGAAACACCATATATTTT. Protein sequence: CASSFGTDKRGGTSGNTIYF.

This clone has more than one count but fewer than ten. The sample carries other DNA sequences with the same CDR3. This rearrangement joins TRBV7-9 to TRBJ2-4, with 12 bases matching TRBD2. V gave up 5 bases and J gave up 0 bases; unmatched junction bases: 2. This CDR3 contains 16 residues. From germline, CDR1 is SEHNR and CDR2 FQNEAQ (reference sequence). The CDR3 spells CASSPSGGVAKNIQYF. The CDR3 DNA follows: TGTGCCAGCAGCCCTAGCGGGGGGGTAGCCAAAAACATTCAGTACTTC.

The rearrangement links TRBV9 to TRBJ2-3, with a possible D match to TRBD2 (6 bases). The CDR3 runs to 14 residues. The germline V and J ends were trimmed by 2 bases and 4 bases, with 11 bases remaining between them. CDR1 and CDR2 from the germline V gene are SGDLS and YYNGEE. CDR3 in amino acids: CASSVLWEADTQYF. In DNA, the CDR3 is TGTGCCAGCAGCGTCCTATGGGAGGCAGATACGCAGTATTTT.

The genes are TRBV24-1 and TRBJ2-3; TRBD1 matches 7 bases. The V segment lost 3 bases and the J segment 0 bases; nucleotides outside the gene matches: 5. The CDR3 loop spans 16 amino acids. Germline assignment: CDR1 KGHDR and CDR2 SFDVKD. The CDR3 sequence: CATSDTTGWSTDTQYF. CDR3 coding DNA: TGTGCCACCAGTGATACGACAGGGTGGAGCACAGATACGCAGTATTTT.

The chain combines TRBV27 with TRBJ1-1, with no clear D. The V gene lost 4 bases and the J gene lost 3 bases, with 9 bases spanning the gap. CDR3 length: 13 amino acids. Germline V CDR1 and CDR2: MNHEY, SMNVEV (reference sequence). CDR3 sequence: CASSYTRDTEAFF. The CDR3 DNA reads TGTGCCAGCAGTTACACCCGGGACACTGAAGCTTTCTTT.

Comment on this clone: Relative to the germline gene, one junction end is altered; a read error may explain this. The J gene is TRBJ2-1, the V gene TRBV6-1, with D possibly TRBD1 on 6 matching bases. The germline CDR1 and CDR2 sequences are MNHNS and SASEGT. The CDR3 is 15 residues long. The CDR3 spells CASSEGTSSYNEQFF. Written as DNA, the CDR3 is TGTGCCAGCAGCGAAGGGACAAGCTCCTACAATGAGCAGTTCTTC.

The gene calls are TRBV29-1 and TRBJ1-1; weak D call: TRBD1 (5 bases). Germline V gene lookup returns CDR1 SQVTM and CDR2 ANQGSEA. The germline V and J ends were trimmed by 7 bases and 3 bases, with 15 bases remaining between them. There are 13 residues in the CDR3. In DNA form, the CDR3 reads TGCAGCGCTATAAAGGGGACTGACACTGAAGCTTTCTTT. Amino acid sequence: CSAIKGTDTEAFF.

CDR3 protein: CASQGARYGYTF. The DNA for the CDR3 is TGTGCCAGCCAGGGGGCAAGGTATGGCTACACCTTC. The V and J genes are TRBV28 and TRBJ1-2; 8 nucleotides agree with TRBD1. The length of the CDR3 is 12 residues. Trimming took 8 bases from V and 5 from J; bases not matched to a gene: 4. Germline lookup yields CDR1 MDHEN and CDR2 SYDVKM.

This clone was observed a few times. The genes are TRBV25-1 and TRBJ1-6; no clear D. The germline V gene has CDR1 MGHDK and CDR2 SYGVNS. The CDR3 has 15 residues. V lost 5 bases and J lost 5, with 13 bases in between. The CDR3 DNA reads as TGTGCCAGCAGTTACGTCCCAGTCCATAATTCACCCCTCCACTTT. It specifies CASSYVPVHNSPLHF.

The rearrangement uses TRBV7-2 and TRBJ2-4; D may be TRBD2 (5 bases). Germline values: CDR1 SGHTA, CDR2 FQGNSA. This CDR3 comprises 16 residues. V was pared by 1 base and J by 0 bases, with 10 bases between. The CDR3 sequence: CASSLVRTLAKNIQYF. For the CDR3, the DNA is TGTGCCAGCAGCTTAGTACGGACTTTAGCCAAAAACATTCAGTACTTC.

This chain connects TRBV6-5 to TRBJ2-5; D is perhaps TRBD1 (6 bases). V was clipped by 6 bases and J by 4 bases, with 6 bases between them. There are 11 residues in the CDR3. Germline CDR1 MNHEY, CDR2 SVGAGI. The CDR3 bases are TGTGCCAGCAGACAGGGAGAGACCCAGTACTTC. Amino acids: CASRQGETQYF.

CDR3 protein: CSVLPTGNTEAFF. The CDR3 bases are TGCAGCGTCCTTCCGACAGGGAACACTGAAGCTTTCTTT. V and J are TRBV29-1 and TRBJ1-1, with a weak D call TRBD1 (6 bases). This CDR3 has 13 residues. V was clipped by 6 bases and J by 1 base, with 12 bases between them. Germline values: CDR1 SQVTM, CDR2 ANQGSEA.

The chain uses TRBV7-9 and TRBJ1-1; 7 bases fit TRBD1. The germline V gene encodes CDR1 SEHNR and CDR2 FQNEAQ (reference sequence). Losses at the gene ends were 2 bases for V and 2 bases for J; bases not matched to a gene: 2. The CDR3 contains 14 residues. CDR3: CASSLRDSNTEAFF. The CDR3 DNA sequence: TGTGCCAGCAGCTTACGGGACAGCAACACTGAAGCTTTCTTT. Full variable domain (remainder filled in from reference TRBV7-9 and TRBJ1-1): DTGVSQNPRHKITKRGQNVTFRCDPISEHNRLYWYRQTLGQGPEFLTYFQNEAQLEKSRLLSDRFSAERPKGSFSTLEIQRTEQGDSAMYLCASSLRDSNTEAFFGQGTRLTVV.

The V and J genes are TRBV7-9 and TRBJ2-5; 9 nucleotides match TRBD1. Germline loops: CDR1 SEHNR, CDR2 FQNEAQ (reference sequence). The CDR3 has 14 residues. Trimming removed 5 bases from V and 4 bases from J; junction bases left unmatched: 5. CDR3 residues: CASSRQGVLETQYF. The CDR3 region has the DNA TGTGCCAGCAGCCGACAGGGGGTGTTAGAGACCCAGTACTTC.

The CDR3 protein is CASSSADRDQPQHF. In DNA, the CDR3 is TGTGCCAGCAGTTCCGCGGACAGGGACCAGCCCCAGCATTTT. This chain joins TRBV6-6 and TRBJ1-5, with TRBD1 matching 8 bases. This CDR3 comprises 14 residues. Trimming at V came to 4 bases and at J to 7 bases, leaving 6 bases not matched to a gene. CDR1 and CDR2 from the germline V gene are MNHNY and SVGAGI (reference sequence).

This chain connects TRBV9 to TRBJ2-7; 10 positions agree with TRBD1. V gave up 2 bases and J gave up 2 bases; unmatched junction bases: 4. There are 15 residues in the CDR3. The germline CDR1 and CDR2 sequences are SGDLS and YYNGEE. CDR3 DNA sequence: TGTGCCAGCAGCGTTGGACAGGGGGACACCTACGAGCAGTACTTC. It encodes CASSVGQGDTYEQYF.

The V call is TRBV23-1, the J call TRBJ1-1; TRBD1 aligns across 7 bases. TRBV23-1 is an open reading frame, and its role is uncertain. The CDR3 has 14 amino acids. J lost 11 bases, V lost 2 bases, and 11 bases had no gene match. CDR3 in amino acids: CASSQTRQGLWAFF. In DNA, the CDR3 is TGCGCCAGCAGTCAAACTAGACAGGGTTTATGGGCTTTCTTT.

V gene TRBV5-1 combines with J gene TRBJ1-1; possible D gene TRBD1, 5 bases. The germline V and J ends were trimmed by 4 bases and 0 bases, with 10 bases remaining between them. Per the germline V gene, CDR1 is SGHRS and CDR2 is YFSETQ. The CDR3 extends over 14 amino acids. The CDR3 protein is CASSLWDLNTEAFF. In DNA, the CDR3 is TGCGCCAGCAGCCTCTGGGACTTGAACACTGAAGCTTTCTTT.

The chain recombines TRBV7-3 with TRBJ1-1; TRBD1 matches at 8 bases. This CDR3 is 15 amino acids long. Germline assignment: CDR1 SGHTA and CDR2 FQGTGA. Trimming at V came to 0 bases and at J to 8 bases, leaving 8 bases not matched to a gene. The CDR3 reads CASSLTKTRTGEAFF. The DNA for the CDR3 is TGTGCCAGCAGCTTAACGAAAACCAGGACAGGGGAAGCTTTCTTT.

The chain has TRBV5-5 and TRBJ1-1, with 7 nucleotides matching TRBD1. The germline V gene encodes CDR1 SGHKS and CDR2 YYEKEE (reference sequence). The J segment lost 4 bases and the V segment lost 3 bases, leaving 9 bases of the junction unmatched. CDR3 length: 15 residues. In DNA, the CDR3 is TGTGCCAGCAGCTACAGACAGGGATGGAGCACTGAAGCTTTCTTT. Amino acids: CASSYRQGWSTEAFF.

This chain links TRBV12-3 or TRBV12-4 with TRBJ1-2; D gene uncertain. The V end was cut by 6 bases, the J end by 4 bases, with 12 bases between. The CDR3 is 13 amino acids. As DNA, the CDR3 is TGTGCCAGCAGCCCATCAGGTTCCTATGGCTACACCTTC. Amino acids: CASSPSGSYGYTF.

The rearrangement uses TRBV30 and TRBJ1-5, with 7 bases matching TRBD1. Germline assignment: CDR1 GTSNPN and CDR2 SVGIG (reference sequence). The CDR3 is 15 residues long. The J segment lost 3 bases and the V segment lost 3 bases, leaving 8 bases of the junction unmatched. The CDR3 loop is CAWSDDRVVNQPQHF. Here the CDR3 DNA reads TGTGCCTGGAGCGACGACAGGGTAGTCAATCAGCCCCAGCATTTT.

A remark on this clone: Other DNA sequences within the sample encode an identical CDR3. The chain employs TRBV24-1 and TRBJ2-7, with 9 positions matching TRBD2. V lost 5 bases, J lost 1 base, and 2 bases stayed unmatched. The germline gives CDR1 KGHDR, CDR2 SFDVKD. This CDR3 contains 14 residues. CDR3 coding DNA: TGTGCCACCAGTGGCGGGGGGGCGTCCTACGAGCAGTACTTC. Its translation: CATSGGGASYEQYF.

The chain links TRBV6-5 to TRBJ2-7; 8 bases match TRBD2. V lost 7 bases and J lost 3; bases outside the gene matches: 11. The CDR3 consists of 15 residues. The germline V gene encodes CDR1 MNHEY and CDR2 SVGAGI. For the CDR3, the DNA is TGTGCCAGCACCCCTTCTAGCGGGCGGTACTACGAGCAGTACTTC. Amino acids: CASTPSSGRYYEQYF.

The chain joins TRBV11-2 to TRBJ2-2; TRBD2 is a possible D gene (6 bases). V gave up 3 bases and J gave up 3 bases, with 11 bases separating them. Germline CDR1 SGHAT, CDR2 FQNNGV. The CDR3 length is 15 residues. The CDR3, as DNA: TGTGCCAGCAGCTTTCTGGCGGGGTACACCGGGGAGCTGTTTTTT. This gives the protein CASSFLAGYTGELFF.

CDR3 region: CASSQDLAKVATQYF. The CDR3 DNA sequence: TGCGCCAGCAGCCAAGATCTAGCGAAAGTCGCTACCCAGTACTTC. The chain has TRBV4-3 and TRBJ2-5; D possibly corresponds to TRBD2 (6 bases). V shed 0 bases and J shed 8 bases, with 16 bases lying between them. The V gene's germline CDR1 is LGHNA and CDR2 YSLEER. The CDR3 consists of 15 residues.

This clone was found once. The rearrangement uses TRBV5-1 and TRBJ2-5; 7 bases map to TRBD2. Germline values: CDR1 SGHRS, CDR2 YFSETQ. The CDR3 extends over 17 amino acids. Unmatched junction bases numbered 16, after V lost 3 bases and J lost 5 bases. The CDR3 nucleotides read TGCGCCAGCAGCTCCTTCATCCTTGGACTAGGCGAGGAGACCCAGTACTTC. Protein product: CASSSFILGLGEETQYF.

The CDR3 reads CSGGHVNEQFF. The CDR3 DNA reads as TGCAGCGGCGGACACGTCAATGAGCAGTTCTTC. J is TRBJ2-1 and V is TRBV29-1, with D perhaps TRBD1 (5 bases). Trimming pared 7 bases from V and 6 bases from J, leaving 10 bases between. Germline V CDR1 and CDR2: SQVTM, ANQGSEA. This CDR3 has 11 residues.

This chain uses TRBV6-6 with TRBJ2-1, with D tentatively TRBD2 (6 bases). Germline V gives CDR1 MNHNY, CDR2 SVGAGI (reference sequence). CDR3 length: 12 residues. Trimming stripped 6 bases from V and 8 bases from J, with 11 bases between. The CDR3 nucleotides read TGTGCCAGCAGCGTAGCGGAGGATGAGCAGTTCTTC. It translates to CASSVAEDEQFF.